The entry below describes one T cell receptor (beta chain). Its specificity is not known. The sample originates from a study of T cell responses to AZD1222 COVID-19 vaccine. Findings and limits, study-wide: Just a handful of people given AZD1222 tested seropositive at baseline. Along spike, vaccine-associated CD4 TCRs were found throughout, with dominance at 160-218 and 743-854. With two AZD1222 doses given, Spike-specific TCR breadth and depth both rose.

Using immunoSEQ multiplex PCR, the repertoire was profiled, and TCRdb retains in-frame clones only, with some absent. The table records 150,000 to 200,000 clones, 92% of them present only once. J lost 3 bases, V lost 4 bases, and 3 bases had no gene match. This CDR3 region has 14 residues. CDR1 is LGHNA, CDR2 YNFKEQ, per germline. J is TRBJ1-2 and V is TRBV4-2, with 9 bases matching TRBD1. Sample: peripheral blood, taken on day 0 of AZD1222 vaccination. The origin of this receptor is an adult in good health. CDR3 in amino acids: CASSLGQGHYGYTF. In DNA, the CDR3 is TGTGCCAGCAGCCTTGGACAGGGGCACTATGGCTACACCTTC.